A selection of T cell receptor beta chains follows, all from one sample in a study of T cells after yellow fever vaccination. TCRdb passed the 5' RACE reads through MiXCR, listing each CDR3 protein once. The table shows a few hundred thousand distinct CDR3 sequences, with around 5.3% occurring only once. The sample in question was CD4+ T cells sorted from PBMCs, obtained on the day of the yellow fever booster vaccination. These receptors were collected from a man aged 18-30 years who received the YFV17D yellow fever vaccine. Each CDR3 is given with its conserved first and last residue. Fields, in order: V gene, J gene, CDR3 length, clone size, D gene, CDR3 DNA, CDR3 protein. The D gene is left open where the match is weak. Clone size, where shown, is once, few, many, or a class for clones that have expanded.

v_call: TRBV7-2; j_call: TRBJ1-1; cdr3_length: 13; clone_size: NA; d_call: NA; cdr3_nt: TGTGCCAGCAGCTTGGGGCAGACCCGAGGAGCTTTCTTT; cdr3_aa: CASSLGQTRGAFF
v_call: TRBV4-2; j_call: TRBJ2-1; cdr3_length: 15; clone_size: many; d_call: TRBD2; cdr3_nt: TGTGCCAGCAGCCAAGAACTAGCGGGGGGGCATGAGCAGTTCTTC; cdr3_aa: CASSQELAGGHEQFF
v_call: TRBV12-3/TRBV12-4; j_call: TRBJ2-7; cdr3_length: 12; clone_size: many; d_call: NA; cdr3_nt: TGTGCCAGCAGTTTACTTTCCGACGAGCAGTACTTC; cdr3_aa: CASSLLSDEQYF
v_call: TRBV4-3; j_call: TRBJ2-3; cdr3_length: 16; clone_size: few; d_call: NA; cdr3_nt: TGCGCCAGCAGCCACTTGGGGGGGCCTAGCACAGATACGCAGTATTTT; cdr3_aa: CASSHLGGPSTDTQYF
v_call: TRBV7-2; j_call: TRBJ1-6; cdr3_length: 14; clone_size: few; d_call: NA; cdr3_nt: TGTGCCAGCAGCTTACAGGGGTTAGGGGAGGCCCTCCACTTT; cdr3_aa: CASSLQGLGEALHF
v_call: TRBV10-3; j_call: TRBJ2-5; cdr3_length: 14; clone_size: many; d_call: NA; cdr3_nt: TGTGCCATCAGTGAGTCGGCAGCCCAAGAGACCCAGTACTTC; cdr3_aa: CAISESAAQETQYF
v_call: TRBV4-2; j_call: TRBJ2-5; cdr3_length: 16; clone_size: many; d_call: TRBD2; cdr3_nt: TGTGCCAGCAGCCAAGATCCGGACGGGGGAGGGGAGACCCAGTACTTC; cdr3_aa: CASSQDPDGGGETQYF
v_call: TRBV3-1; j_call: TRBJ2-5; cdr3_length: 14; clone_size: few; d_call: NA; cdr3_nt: TGTGCCAGCAGCCAAGATCGCCCCTCGGGGACCCAGTACTTC; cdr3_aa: CASSQDRPSGTQYF
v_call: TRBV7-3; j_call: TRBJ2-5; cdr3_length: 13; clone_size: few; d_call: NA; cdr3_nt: TGTGCCAGCAGCTTCGTACGGGGCGAGACCCAGTACTTC; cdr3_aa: CASSFVRGETQYF
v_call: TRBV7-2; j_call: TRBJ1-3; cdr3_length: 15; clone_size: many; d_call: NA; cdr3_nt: TGTGCCAGCAGCTTAGCCCAGGGATCTGGAAACACCATATATTTT; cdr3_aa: CASSLAQGSGNTIYF
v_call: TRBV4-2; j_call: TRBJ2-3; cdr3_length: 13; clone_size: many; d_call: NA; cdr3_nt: TGTGCCAGCAGCCAAGGCGACGAAGATACGCAGTATTTT; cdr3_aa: CASSQGDEDTQYF
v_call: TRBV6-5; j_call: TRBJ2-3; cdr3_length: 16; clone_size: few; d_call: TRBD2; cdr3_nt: TGTGCCAGCAGTCCTCTAGCGGGGGGCTGGTCGGATACGCAGTATTTT; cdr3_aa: CASSPLAGGWSDTQYF
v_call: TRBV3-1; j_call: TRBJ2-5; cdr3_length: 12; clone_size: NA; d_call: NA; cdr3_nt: TGTGCCAGCAGCCACCGGGGGGAGACCCAGTACTTC; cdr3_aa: CASSHRGETQYF
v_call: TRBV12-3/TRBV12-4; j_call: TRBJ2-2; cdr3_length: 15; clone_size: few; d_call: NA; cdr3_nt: TGTGCCAGCAGTTTAGTCCTGACAGGCACCGGGGAGCTGTTTTTT; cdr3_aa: CASSLVLTGTGELFF
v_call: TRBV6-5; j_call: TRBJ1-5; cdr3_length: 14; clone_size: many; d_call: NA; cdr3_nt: TGTGCCAGCAGTTGGGGCGGTCGCAATCAGCCCCAGCATTTT; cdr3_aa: CASSWGGRNQPQHF
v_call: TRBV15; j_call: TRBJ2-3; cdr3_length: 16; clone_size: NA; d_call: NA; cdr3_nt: TGTGCCACCAGCCGATACTCGGGGGTCGGGACAGATACGCAGTATTTT; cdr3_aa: CATSRYSGVGTDTQYF
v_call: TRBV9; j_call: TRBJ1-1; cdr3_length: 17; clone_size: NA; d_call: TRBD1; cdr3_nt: TGTGCCAGCAGCACAAGCCGTAGTAGGGACAGGGTAACTGAAGCTTTCTTT; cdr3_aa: CASSTSRSRDRVTEAFF
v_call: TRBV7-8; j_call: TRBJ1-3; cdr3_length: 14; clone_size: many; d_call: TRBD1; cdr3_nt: TGTGCCAGCAGCTCGGGACAGAGAGGGAACACCATATATTTT; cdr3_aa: CASSSGQRGNTIYF
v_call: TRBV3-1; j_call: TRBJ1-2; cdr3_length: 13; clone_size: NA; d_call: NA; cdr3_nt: TGTGCCAGCAGCCAAGGACGGTCATATGGCTACACCTTC; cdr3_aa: CASSQGRSYGYTF
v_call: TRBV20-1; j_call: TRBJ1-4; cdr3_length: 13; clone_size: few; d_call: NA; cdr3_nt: TGCAGTGCTAATACAGGAATTAATGAAAAACTGTTTTTT; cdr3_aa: CSANTGINEKLFF
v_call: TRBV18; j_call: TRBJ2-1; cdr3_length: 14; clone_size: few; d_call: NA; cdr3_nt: TGTGCCAGCTCACGCCGAAACTCCTACAATGAGCAGTTCTTC; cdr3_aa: CASSRRNSYNEQFF
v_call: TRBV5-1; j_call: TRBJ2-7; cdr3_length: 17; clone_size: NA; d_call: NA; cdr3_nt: TGCGCCAGCAGCTTGTTGGGGGGGGCATCTAGCTCCTACGAGCAGTACTTC; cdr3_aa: CASSLLGGASSSYEQYF
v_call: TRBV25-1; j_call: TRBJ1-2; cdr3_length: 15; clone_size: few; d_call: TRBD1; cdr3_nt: TGTGCCAGCAGTGCGGGACAGGGTCATATCCATGGCTACACCTTC; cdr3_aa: CASSAGQGHIHGYTF
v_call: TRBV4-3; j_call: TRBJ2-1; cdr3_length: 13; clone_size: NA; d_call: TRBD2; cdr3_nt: TGCGCCAGCAGCCAAACTAGCGGGGTCAAGCAGTTCTTC; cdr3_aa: CASSQTSGVKQFF